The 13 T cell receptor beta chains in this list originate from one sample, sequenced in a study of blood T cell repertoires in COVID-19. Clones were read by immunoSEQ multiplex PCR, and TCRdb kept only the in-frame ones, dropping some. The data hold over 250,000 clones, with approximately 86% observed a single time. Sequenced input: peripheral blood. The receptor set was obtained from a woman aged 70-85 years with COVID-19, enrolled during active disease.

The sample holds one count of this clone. CDR3 in DNA: TGTGCCAGCAGTTTTTCTCGGTTTATCGTAAGCGAGCAGTACTTC. This codes for CASSFSRFIVSEQYF. The chain joins TRBV28 to TRBJ2-7; D call uncertain. The V end was cut by 3 bases, the J end by 6 bases, with 18 bases between. Germline loops: CDR1 MDHEN, CDR2 SYDVKM. This CDR3 spans 15 amino acids.

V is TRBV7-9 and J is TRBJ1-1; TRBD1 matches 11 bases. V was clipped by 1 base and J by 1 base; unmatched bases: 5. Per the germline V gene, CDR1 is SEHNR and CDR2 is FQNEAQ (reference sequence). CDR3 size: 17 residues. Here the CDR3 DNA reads TGTGCCAGCAGCTTAGTAGGACAGGGGGCTCGGAACACTGAAGCTTTCTTT. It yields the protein CASSLVGQGARNTEAFF.

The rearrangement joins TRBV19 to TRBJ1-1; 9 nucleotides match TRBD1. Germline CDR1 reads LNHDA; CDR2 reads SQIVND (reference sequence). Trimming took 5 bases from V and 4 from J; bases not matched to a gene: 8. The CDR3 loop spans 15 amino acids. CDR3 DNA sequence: TGTGCCAGTAGTCACCGGGACAGGGTTTCCACTGAAGCTTTCTTT. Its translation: CASSHRDRVSTEAFF.

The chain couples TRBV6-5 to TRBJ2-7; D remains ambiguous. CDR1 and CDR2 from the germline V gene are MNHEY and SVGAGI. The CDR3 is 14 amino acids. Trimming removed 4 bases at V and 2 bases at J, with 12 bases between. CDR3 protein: CASSFRDITYEQYF. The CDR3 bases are TGTGCCAGCAGTTTCCGAGACATAACCTACGAGCAGTACTTC.

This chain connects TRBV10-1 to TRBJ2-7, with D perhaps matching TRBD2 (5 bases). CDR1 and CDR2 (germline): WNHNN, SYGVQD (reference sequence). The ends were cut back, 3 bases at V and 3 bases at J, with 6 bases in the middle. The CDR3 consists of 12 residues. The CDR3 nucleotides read TGCGCCAGCAGTGACGGACTCTACGAGCAGTACTTC. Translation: CASSDGLYEQYF.

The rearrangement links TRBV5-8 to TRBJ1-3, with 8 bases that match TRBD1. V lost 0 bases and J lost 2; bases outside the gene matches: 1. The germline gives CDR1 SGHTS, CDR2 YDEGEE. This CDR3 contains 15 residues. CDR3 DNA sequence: TGTGCCAGCAGCTTGGGGACAGGGCCTGGAAACACCATATATTTT. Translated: CASSLGTGPGNTIYF.

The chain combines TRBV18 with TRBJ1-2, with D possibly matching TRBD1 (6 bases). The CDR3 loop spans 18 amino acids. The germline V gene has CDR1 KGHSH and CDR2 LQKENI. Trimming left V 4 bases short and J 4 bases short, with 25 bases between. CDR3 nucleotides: TGTGCCAGCTCACTCCCCAGCAGGGCCCTCTTGGGGGCCTATGGCTACACCTTC. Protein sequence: CASSLPSRALLGAYGYTF.

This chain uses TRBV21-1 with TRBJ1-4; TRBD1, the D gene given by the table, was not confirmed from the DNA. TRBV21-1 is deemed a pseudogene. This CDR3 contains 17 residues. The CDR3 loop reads CASSKSGDRTQNEKLFF. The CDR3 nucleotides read TGTGCCAGCAGCAAATCGGGGGACAGAACTCAAAATGAAAAACTGTTTTTT.

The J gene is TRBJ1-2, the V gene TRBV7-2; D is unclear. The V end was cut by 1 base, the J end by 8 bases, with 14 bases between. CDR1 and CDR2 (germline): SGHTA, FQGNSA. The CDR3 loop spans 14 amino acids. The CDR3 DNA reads TGTGCCAGCAGCTTAGGGGTCGGGGTCGGCGGCTACACCTTC. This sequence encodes CASSLGVGVGGYTF.

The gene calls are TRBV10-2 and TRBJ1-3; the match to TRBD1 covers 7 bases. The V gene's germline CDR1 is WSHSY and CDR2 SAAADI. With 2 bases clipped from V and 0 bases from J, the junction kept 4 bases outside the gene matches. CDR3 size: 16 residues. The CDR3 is CASSERGQVSGNTIYF. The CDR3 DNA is TGCGCCAGCAGTGAGCGAGGACAGGTCTCTGGAAACACCATATATTTT.

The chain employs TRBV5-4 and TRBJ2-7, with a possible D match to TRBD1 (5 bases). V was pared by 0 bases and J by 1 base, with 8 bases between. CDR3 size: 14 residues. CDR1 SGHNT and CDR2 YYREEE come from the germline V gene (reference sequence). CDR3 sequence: CASSLGAGSYEQYF. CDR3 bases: TGTGCCAGCAGCTTGGGGGCAGGGTCCTACGAGCAGTACTTC.

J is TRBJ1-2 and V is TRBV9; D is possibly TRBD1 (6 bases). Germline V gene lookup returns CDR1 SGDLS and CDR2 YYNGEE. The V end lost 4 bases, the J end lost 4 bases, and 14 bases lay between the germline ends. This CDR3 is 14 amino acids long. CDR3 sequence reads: CASSFAGAGYGYTF. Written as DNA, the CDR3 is TGTGCCAGCAGCTTCGCAGGGGCCGGCTATGGCTACACCTTC.

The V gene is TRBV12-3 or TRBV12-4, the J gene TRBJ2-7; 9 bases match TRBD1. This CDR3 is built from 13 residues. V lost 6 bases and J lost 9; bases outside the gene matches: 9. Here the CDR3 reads CASSLGTGWGQYF. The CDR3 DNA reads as TGTGCCAGCAGCCTAGGGACAGGGTGGGGGCAGTACTTC.